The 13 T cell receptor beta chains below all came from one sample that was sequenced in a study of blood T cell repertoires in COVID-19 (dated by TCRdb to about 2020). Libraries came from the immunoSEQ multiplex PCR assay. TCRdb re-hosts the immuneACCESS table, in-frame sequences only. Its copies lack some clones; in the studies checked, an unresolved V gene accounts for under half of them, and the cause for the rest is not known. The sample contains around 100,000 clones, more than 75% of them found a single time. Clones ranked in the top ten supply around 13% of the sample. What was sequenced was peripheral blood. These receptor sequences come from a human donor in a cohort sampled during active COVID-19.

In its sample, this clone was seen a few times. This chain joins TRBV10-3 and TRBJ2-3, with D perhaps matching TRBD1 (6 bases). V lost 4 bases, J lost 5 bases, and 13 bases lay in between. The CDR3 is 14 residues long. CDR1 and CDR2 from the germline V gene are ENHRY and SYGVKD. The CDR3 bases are TGTGCCATCAGTGCAGGGGTCGAGGGAGATACGCAGTATTTT. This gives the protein CAISAGVEGDTQYF.

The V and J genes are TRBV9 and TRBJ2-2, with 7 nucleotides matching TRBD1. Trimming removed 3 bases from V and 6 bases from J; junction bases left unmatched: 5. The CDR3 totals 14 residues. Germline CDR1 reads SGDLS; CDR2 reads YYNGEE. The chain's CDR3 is CASSAQGTAGELFF. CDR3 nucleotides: TGTGCCAGCAGCGCACAGGGGACGGCCGGGGAGCTGTTTTTT.

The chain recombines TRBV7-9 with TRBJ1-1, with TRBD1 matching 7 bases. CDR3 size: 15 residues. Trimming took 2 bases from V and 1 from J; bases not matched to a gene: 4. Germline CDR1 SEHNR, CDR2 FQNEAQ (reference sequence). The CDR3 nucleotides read TGTGCCAGCAGCTTAACAGGGGCAGGGAACACTGAAGCTTTCTTT. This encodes CASSLTGAGNTEAFF.

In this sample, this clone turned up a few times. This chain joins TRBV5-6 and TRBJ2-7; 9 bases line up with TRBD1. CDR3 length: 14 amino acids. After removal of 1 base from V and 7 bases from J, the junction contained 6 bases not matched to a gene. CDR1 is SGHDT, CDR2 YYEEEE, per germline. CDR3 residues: CASSLTGGVGEQYF. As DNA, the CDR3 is TGTGCCAGCAGCTTGACAGGGGGCGTAGGGGAGCAGTACTTC.

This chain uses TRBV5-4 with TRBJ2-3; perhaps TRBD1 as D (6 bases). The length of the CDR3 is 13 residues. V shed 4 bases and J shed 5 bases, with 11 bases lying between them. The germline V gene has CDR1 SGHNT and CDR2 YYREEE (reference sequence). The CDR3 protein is CASSAQGGDTQYF. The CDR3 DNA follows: TGTGCCAGCAGCGCCCAAGGGGGAGATACGCAGTATTTT.

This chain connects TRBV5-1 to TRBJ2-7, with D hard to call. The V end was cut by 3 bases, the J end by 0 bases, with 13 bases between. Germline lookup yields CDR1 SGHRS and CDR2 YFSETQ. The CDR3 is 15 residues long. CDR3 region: CASSSFRLSSYEQYF. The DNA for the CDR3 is TGCGCCAGCAGCTCCTTCCGACTGAGCTCCTACGAGCAGTACTTC. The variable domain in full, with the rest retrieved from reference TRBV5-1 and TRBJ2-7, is KAGVTQTPRYLIKTRGQQVTLSCSPISGHRSVSWYQQTPGQGLQFLFEYFSETQRNKGNFPGRFSGRQFSNSRSEMNVSTLELGDSALYLCASSSFRLSSYEQYFGPGTRLTVT.

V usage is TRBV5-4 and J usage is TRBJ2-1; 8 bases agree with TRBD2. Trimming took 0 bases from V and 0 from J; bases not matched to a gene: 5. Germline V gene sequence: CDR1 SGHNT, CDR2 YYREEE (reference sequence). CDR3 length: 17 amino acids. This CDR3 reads CASSLAGLAGSYNEQFF. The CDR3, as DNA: TGTGCCAGCAGCTTGGCCGGCCTAGCGGGCTCCTACAATGAGCAGTTCTTC.

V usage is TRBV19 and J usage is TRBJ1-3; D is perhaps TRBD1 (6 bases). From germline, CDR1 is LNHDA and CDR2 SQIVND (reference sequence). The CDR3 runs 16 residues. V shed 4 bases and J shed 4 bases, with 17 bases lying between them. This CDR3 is CASSTKGQTGGNTIYF. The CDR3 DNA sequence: TGTGCCAGTAGTACCAAGGGACAAACGGGAGGAAACACCATATATTTT.

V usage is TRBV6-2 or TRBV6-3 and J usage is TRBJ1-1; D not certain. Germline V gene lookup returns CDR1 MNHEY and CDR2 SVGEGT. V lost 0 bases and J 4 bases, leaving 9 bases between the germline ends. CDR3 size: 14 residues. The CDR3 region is CASSYSIVPTEAFF. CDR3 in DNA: TGTGCCAGCAGTTACTCGATAGTACCCACTGAAGCTTTCTTT.

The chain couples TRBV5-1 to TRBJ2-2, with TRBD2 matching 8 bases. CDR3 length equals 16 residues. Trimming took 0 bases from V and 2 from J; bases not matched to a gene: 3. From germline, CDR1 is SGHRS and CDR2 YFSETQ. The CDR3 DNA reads TGCGCCAGCAGCTTGGACACTAGCGGTAACACCGGGGAGCTGTTTTTT. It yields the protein CASSLDTSGNTGELFF. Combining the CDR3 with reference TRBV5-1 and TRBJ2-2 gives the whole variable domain KAGVTQTPRYLIKTRGQQVTLSCSPISGHRSVSWYQQTPGQGLQFLFEYFSETQRNKGNFPGRFSGRQFSNSRSEMNVSTLELGDSALYLCASSLDTSGNTGELFFGEGSRLTVL.

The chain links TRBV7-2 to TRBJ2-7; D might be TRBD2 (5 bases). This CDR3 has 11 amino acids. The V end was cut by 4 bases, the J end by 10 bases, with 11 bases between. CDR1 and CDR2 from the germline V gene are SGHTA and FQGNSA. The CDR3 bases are TGTGCCAGCAGCTCCTCCGGGGTCCAGTACTTC. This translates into CASSSSGVQYF.

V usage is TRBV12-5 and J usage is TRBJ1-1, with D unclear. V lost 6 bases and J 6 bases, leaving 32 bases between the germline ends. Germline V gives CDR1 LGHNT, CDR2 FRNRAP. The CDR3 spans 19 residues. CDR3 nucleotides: TGTGCTAGTGGATCCCTATGGGCAGGCGCACCCCAAACGCTCGCTGAAGCTTTCTTT. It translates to CASGSLWAGAPQTLAEAFF.

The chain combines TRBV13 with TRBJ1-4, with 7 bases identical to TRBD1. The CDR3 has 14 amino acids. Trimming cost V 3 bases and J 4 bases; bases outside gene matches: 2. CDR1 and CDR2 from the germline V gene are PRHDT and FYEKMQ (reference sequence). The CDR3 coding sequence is TGTGCCAGCAGCTTGGGACAGTTTAATGAAAAACTGTTTTTT. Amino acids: CASSLGQFNEKLFF.